This T cell receptor (beta chain) derives from a study of OX40 agonist ivuxolimab in advanced cancers. Overall study: In this trial design, patients received ivuxolimab intravenously at 0.01 to 10 mg/kg every 2 weeks. A mean age of approximately 64 years, range about 20 to 79, was recorded, and approximately 85% were male.

The germline V gene encodes CDR1 MNHEY and CDR2 SMNVEV (reference sequence). This CDR3 region has 14 residues. Deletions cut 5 bases from V and 0 bases from J, with 10 bases between. The sample holds one count of this clone. The method was immunoSEQ multiplex PCR; TCRdb's version includes in-frame clones alone and lacks a portion of them. The table lists some 54,000 clones, 80% of them singletons. The chain uses TRBV27 and TRBJ1-2, with D unclear. The sample here was CD4+ or CD8+ T cells sorted from blood, taken in a trial of the OX40 agonist ivuxolimab. The TCR originated in an adult with an advanced solid tumor such as melanoma, head and neck, liver or kidney cancer. The CDR3 region has the DNA TGTGCCAGCAGTCCCAGATACGCTAACTATGGCTACACCTTC. Its protein is CASSPRYANYGYTF.